These 18 T cell receptor beta chains were all obtained from the same sample, sequenced in a study of blood T cells in healthy people across ages (dated by TCRdb to between 2015 and 2016). Receptor libraries were prepared by 5' RACE. For sequencing, an Illumina HiSeq 2500 was employed. A second PCR of roughly 7 to 12 cycles was performed with a sample-barcoded 5' primer and a J-beta primer mix. Through fastp at Q25 and MiXCR, TCRdb rebuilt clones from the public reads, retaining in-frame beta chains. All rows with the same CDR3 protein become a single entry with the most common DNA and genes. The sample table lists about 1,000,000 distinct CDR3 sequences, more than 40% of them with a count of one. 15% to 20% of the sample goes to the ten largest clones. Material: blood. These TCRs come from a woman aged 55-70 years in good health.

V gene TRBV7-2 combines with J gene TRBJ2-7; 8 nucleotides align to TRBD2. This CDR3 is built from 15 residues. Germline CDR1 SGHTA, CDR2 FQGNSA. J lost 2 bases, V lost 2 bases, and 5 bases had no gene match. CDR3 nucleotides: TGTGCCAGCAGCTTACAACCAGCGGGAGCCTACGAGCAGTACTTC. Its protein product is CASSLQPAGAYEQYF.

V and J are TRBV27 and TRBJ2-5, with 9 bases aligning to TRBD2. V lost 4 bases, J lost 5 bases, and 14 bases stayed unmatched. The CDR3 consists of 17 residues. Germline V gene sequence: CDR1 MNHEY, CDR2 SMNVEV (reference sequence). This CDR3 reads CASSSLGLAGPTETQYF. The DNA of the CDR3 is TGTGCCAGCAGTTCGTTGGGACTAGCTGGTCCTACGGAGACCCAGTACTTC.

This clonotype was counted only a few times. V gene TRBV20-1 combines with J gene TRBJ2-1, with D unresolved. CDR1 is DFQATT and CDR2 is SNEGSKA in the germline V gene (reference sequence). This CDR3 contains 10 residues. Trimming stripped 3 bases from V and 8 bases from J, with 5 bases between. This CDR3 is CSASFYEQFF. In DNA, the CDR3 is TGCAGTGCTAGTTTCTATGAGCAGTTCTTC.

In regard to this clonotype: Possible read error: a much larger clone is one base away. This chain uses TRBV4-2 with TRBJ2-3, with 9 bases identical to TRBD2. Germline V lookup: CDR1 LGHNA, CDR2 YNFKEQ. The ends lost 0 bases at V and 6 bases at J; junction bases unmatched: 10. The CDR3 length is 17 residues. CDR3 DNA sequence: TGTGCCAGCAGCCAAGATGGGGCGGGAGGGTCTGCTGATACGCAGTATTTT. Translating gives CASSQDGAGGSADTQYF.

The genes are TRBV5-1 and TRBJ2-2; 8 nucleotides agree with TRBD2. Germline CDR1 SGHRS, CDR2 YFSETQ. The J segment lost 3 bases and the V segment lost 1 base, leaving 2 bases of the junction unmatched. The CDR3 loop spans 15 amino acids. CDR3 in DNA: TGCGCCAGCAGCTTGAGAGCGGGAGACACCGGGGAGCTGTTTTTT. Residues: CASSLRAGDTGELFF.

The rearrangement links TRBV20-1 to TRBJ2-1; D gene unclear. The CDR3 has 11 amino acids. Germline CDR1 is DFQATT and CDR2 is SNEGSKA (reference sequence). The germline V and J ends were trimmed by 7 bases and 5 bases, with 9 bases remaining between them. DNA of the CDR3: TGCAGTGGGCAGGACCACAATGAGCAGTTCTTC. Protein product: CSGQDHNEQFF.

In this sample, this clonotype turned up a few times. This sequence joins TRBV7-9 and TRBJ1-2; D remains unclear. Germline V gene sequence: CDR1 SEHNR, CDR2 FQNEAQ (reference sequence). V was cut by 2 bases and J by 5 bases, with 18 bases left in between. The CDR3 contains 16 residues. The CDR3 coding sequence is TGTGCCAGCAGCTTACTTACCCAGGACGGAGTTTATGGCTACACCTTC. It yields the protein CASSLLTQDGVYGYTF.

This sequence joins TRBV20-1 and TRBJ2-1; D remains ambiguous. V was cut by 6 bases and J by 8 bases, with 20 bases left in between. Germline V gene lookup returns CDR1 DFQATT and CDR2 SNEGSKA (reference sequence). CDR3 length equals 14 residues. CDR3 loop: CSASRPGLADEQFF. CDR3 bases: TGCAGTGCCTCAAGGCCCGGGTTGGCTGATGAGCAGTTCTTC.

The chain couples TRBV12-3 or TRBV12-4 to TRBJ1-6; TRBD1 might be the D (5 bases). The ends were cut back, 3 bases at V and 12 bases at J, with 6 bases in the middle. The CDR3 sequence is 11 residues long. The CDR3 region has the DNA TGTGCCAGCAGTTTCGGGGGACCCCTCCACTTT. This encodes CASSFGGPLHF.

The rearrangement uses TRBV6-2 or TRBV6-3 and TRBJ1-5, with D unclear. Germline values: CDR1 MNHEY, CDR2 SVGEGT. Trimming shortened V by 5 bases and J by 5 bases, and 13 bases separated the two germline ends. There are 14 residues in the CDR3. Here the CDR3 DNA reads TGTGCCAGCAGTGATCCTCAATGGGATCAGCCCCAGCATTTT. Protein product: CASSDPQWDQPQHF.

The V call is TRBV3-1, the J call TRBJ2-1; perhaps TRBD2 as D (5 bases). Germline V CDR1 and CDR2: LGHDT, YNNKEL (reference sequence). The CDR3 spans 17 residues. Trimming shortened V by 1 base and J by 0 bases, and 13 bases separated the two germline ends. CDR3 coding DNA: TGTGCCAGCAGCCAAGGTGGCGGGCCCTCCTCCTACAATGAGCAGTTCTTC. Translated: CASSQGGGPSSYNEQFF.

Only a few counts were recorded for this clonotype. The chain couples TRBV9 to TRBJ2-7; possible D gene TRBD2, 6 bases. From germline, CDR1 is SGDLS and CDR2 YYNGEE. Trimming removed 4 bases at V and 5 bases at J, with 10 bases between. This CDR3 has 12 amino acids. CDR3 sequence (DNA): TGTGCCAGCAGCCGAACTAGCAACGAGCAGTACTTC. Its protein is CASSRTSNEQYF.

On this clonotype itself: A single base separates this from a much larger clone, so it may be a read error. The chain recombines TRBV6-2 or TRBV6-3 with TRBJ2-6; a possible D gene is TRBD1 (5 bases). Germline V gene data show CDR1 as MNHEY and CDR2 as SVGEGT. This CDR3 is built from 15 residues. The CDR3 here is CASSYRGSGASVLTF. CDR3 nucleotides: TGTGCCAGCAGTTATAGGGGCTCTGGGGCCAGCGTCCTGACTTTC.

This clonotype was counted between two and nine times. The rearrangement links TRBV20-1 to TRBJ1-4; 10 nucleotides line up with TRBD1. The germline CDR1 and CDR2 sequences are DFQATT and SNEGSKA (reference sequence). Unmatched junction bases numbered 4, after V lost 6 bases and J lost 6 bases. The CDR3 is 13 amino acids. The CDR3 protein is CSAQDRGDEKLFF. The CDR3 bases are TGCAGTGCCCAGGACAGGGGGGATGAAAAACTGTTTTTT.

The chain is built from TRBV7-9 and TRBJ2-7, with D possibly matching TRBD1 (5 bases). The CDR3 consists of 9 residues. CDR1 and CDR2 (germline): SEHNR, FQNEAQ (reference sequence). CDR3 in DNA: TGTGCGTCAGGGCTGGAGCAGTACTTC. Translated, it gives CASGLEQYF.

J is TRBJ2-6 and V is TRBV29-1, with no clear D. V was clipped by 7 bases and J by 1 base, with 8 bases between them. Germline values: CDR1 SQVTM, CDR2 ANQGSEA. This CDR3 has 13 amino acids. CDR3 DNA: TGCAGCGCTCAGTTGTCTGGGGCCAACGTCCTGACTTTC. Translation: CSAQLSGANVLTF.

This clonotype was found many times. V is TRBV6-2 or TRBV6-3 and J is TRBJ2-3; 9 bases fit TRBD2. The CDR3 runs to 14 residues. CDR1 and CDR2 from the germline V gene are MNHEY and SVGEGT. With 6 bases clipped from V and 2 bases from J, the junction kept 3 bases outside the gene matches. This CDR3 is CASRRLAATDTQYF. In DNA, the CDR3 is TGTGCCAGCAGGCGACTAGCGGCCACAGATACGCAGTATTTT.

The chain employs TRBV5-6 and TRBJ2-3, with TRBD2 matching 8 bases. The germline V gene encodes CDR1 SGHDT and CDR2 YYEEEE. The CDR3 has 15 amino acids. The V and J ends lost 5 bases and 4 bases, in that order; junction bases with no gene match: 9. CDR3 loop: CASRTAGAYADTQYF. The CDR3, as DNA: TGTGCCAGCAGAACAGCGGGAGCCTATGCAGATACGCAGTATTTT.